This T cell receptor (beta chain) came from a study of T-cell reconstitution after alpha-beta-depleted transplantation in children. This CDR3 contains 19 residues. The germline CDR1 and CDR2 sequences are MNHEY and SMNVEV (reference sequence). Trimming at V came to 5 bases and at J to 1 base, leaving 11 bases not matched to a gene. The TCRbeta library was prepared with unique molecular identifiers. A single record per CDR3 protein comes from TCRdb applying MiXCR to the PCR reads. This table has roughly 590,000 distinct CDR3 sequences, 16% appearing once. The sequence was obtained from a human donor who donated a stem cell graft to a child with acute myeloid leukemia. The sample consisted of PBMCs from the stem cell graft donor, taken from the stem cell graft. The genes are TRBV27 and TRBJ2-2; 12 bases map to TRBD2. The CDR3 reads CASSQERLAGAQNTGELFF. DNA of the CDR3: TGTGCCAGCAGTCAAGAACGACTAGCGGGGGCCCAGAACACCGGGGAGCTGTTTTTT.